This TCR beta chain was found in a study of response to subunit inactivated influenza vaccine. This clonotype was seen only a few times. Germline V gene data show CDR1 as DFQATT and CDR2 as SNEGSKA (reference sequence). Trimming cost V 0 bases and J 5 bases, with 6 bases left between them. CDR3 length: 12 residues. TCRdb processed the RT-PCR reads anew with MiXCR; each CDR3 protein has one entry. The data show 650,000 to 800,000 distinct CDR3 sequences, with approximately 13% seen just once and 5.5% to 7% held by the top ten. Here the sequenced sample was PBMCs from blood, taken roughly 2 weeks before vaccination. This rearrangement joins TRBV20-1 to TRBJ2-3; D unresolved. This clonotype originated in a man over 45 who received an inactivated influenza vaccine. The chain's CDR3 is CSARDPVDTQYF. The DNA for the CDR3 is TGCAGTGCTAGAGATCCAGTAGATACGCAGTATTTT.